This entry describes one T cell receptor beta chain. Its target is unknown. From germline, CDR1 is SGHTS and CDR2 YDEGEE. The V gene end was trimmed by 3 bases and the J gene end by 4 bases; junction bases not matched to a gene: 6. The CDR3 covers 15 residues. Time point denoted: baseline, week 1 (first vaccination visit). This sample's treatment: pre-vaccination baseline after standard-of-care therapy. The assay was immunoSEQ multiplex PCR, and TCRdb's table has in-frame clones only and misses some. The table includes around 60,000 clones, around 90% detected once. The source of the sample is a study of a mutant IDH1 vaccine in newly diagnosed glioma. Looking at the study overall: Mean patient age was about 44 years; around 60% were male and 37.5% female. The therapy given earlier, which was standard therapy, consisted of radiotherapy, temozolomide, or both, and most of the patients received both. Study-wide findings and caveats: Pseudoprogression appeared independent of alterations in top peripheral clonotypes. Patients showed vaccine-induced immune responses at a rate of 93.3%.

This rearrangement joins TRBV5-8 to TRBJ1-5; 8 bases line up with TRBD1. The sequence came from a man aged 45-65 years with glioma. The source material was PBMCs, sampled from a glioma patient treated with radiotherapy, temozolomide or both. The CDR3: CASSSFGTGNQPQHF. The CDR3 region has the DNA TGTGCCAGCAGCTCCTTTGGGACAGGTAATCAGCCCCAGCATTTT.